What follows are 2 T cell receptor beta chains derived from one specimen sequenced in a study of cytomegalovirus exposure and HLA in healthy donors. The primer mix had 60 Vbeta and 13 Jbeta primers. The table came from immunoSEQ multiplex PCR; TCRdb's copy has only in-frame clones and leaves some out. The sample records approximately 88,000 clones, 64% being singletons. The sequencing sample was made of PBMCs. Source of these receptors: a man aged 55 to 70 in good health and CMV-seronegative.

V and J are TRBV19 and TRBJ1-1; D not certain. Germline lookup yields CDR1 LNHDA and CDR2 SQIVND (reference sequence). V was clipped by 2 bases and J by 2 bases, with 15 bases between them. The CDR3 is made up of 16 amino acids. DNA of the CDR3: TGTGCCAGTAGTATAAGGGCGAGGGCCGCAAACACTGAAGCTTTCTTT. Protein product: CASSIRARAANTEAFF.

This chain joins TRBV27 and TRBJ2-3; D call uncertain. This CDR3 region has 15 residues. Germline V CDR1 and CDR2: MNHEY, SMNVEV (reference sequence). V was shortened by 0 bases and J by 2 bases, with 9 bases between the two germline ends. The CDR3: CASSLSWLLTDTQYF. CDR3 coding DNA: TGTGCCAGCAGTTTATCTTGGCTTCTCACAGATACGCAGTATTTT.